These T cell receptor beta chains were read from a single sample in a study of blood T cell repertoires in COVID-19. TCRdb keeps only in-frame clones here, not all; method: immunoSEQ multiplex PCR. The data contain around 130,000 clones, 84% of them singletons. Sequences were obtained from peripheral blood. All receptors derive from a woman aged 55-69 years with acute or convalescent COVID-19. Each CDR3 is given with its conserved first and last residue. Fields, in order: clone size, V gene, J gene, CDR3 protein. Clone size is shown for a subset of rows, as once, few, many or a class of expanded clone.

>-|TRBV5-1|TRBJ2-2
CASSSSTATFELFF
>-|TRBV5-6|TRBJ1-2
CASSLPRGLSYTF
>-|TRBV24-1|TRBJ1-1
CATSDSTRTGNTEAFF
>-|TRBV7-5|TRBJ1-6
CVRSLARDRVVHSPLHF
>once|TRBV30|TRBJ1-1
CAWLRGGEAFF
>-|TRBV19|TRBJ2-4
CASSNPGGGNIQYF
>-|TRBV6-5|TRBJ1-2
CASGLQRIYTF
>-|TRBV13|TRBJ1-2
CASSLALKRSSEGYTF
>-|TRBV6-5|TRBJ2-7
CASNPGTASSYEQYF
>once|TRBV5-1|TRBJ1-2
CASSEGQRGYGYTF
>-|TRBV3-1/TRBV3-2|TRBJ2-5
CASSQIAIQETQYF
>-|TRBV24-1|TRBJ1-6
CATTGGDNDSPLHF
>few|TRBV7-2|TRBJ1-6
CASSSGQGSAGSPLHF
>-|TRBV20-1|TRBJ1-5
CSASLPGSSNQPQHF
>once|TRBV27|TRBJ2-5
CASGLADSYQETQYF
>few|TRBV19|TRBJ1-1
CASSIGLQNTEAFF
>many|TRBV6-5|TRBJ1-1
CASSSQMNTEAFF
>few|TRBV4-1|TRBJ2-1
CASSQTTGNEQFF
>-|TRBV7-7|TRBJ2-1
CASSLGAAGAHEQFF
>-|TRBV5-1|TRBJ2-2
CASFPGQTNTGELFF
>-|TRBV24-1|TRBJ1-2
CATSDSDRGYTF
>-|TRBV19|TRBJ1-2
CASSINRGAYGYTF
>-|TRBV7-8|TRBJ1-2
CASSPNRAGGATNYGYTF
>-|TRBV6-5|TRBJ2-5
CASSSTGTGQETQYF
>-|TRBV19|TRBJ1-1
CASSIGTGVNTEAFF
>-|TRBV2|TRBJ1-1
CASSWNTEAFF
>-|TRBV19|TRBJ2-3
CASTDRDTDTQYF
>-|TRBV24-1|TRBJ2-3
CATSDFAAGGTDTQYF
>-|TRBV18|TRBJ2-1
CASSPPGLDNRGEFF
>once|TRBV28|TRBJ2-7
CASSLSGGGSYEQYF
>-|TRBV21-1|TRBJ2-2
CASSSVSGELFF
>-|TRBV20-1|TRBJ1-2
CSARDGHGYTF
>-|TRBV18|TRBJ2-5
CASSPLTGQETQYF
>-|TRBV5-1|TRBJ2-7
CASTLGQFSYEQYF
>-|TRBV27|TRBJ2-3
CASSFAGVRTDTQYF
>-|TRBV4-1|TRBJ2-5
CASSQGTEETQYF
>-|TRBV6-5|TRBJ2-7
CASSDGHPSSYEQYF
>-|TRBV5-1|TRBJ1-1
CASSWTDSNTEAFF
>-|TRBV30|TRBJ2-3
CAWSASTSGRLYF
>-|TRBV6-5|TRBJ2-2
CASSYVGQLNTGELFF
>-|TRBV25-1|TRBJ1-2
CASSDWENNYGYTF
>-|TRBV6-5|TRBJ1-1
CASSYSGGLRTEAFF
>-|TRBV6-5|TRBJ2-7
CANSEGQGGEQYF
>once|TRBV3-1/TRBV3-2|TRBJ2-3
CATRERGADTQYF
>-|TRBV25-1|TRBJ1-5
CASSESDQPQHF
>few|TRBV11-2|TRBJ2-3
CASSLESSGTQYF
>once|TRBV7-9|TRBJ2-1
CASSSRRLAGAYNEQFF
>-|TRBV3-1/TRBV3-2|TRBJ1-1
CASSPKTGSTEAFF
>-|TRBV7-8|TRBJ1-1
CASSLDRGPAFF
>-|TRBV27|TRBJ1-6
CASSSSPTGRSPLHF
>-|TRBV10-3|TRBJ2-7
CASAARTYEQYF
>-|TRBV10-3|TRBJ1-3
CAISERETGNTIYF
>-|TRBV4-1|TRBJ2-3
CASSQGRGIPSTDTQYF
>-|TRBV4-1|TRBJ2-2
CASSQFYYTGELFF
>-|TRBV7-8|TRBJ2-2
CASSFRLAGDIGELFF